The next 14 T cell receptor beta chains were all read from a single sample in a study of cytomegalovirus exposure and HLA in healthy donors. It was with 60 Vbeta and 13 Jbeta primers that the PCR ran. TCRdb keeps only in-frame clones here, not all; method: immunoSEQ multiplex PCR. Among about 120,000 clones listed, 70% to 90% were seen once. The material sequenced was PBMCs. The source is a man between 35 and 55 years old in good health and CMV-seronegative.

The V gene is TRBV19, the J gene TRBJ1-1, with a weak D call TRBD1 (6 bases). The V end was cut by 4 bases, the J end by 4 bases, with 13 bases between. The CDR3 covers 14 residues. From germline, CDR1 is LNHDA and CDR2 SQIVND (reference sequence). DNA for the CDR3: TGTGCCAGTAGTACCAGGGGTGCGGGCACTGAAGCTTTCTTT. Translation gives CASSTRGAGTEAFF.

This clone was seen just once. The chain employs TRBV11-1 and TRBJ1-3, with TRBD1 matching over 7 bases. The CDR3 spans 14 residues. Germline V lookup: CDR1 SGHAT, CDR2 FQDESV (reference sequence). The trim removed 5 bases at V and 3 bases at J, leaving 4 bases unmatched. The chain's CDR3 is CASSLRGHGNTIYF. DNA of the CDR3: TGTGCCAGCAGCCTAAGGGGGCATGGAAACACCATATATTTT.

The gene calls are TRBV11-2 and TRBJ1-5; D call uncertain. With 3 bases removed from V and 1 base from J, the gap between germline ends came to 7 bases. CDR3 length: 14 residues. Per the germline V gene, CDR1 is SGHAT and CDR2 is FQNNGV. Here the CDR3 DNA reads TGTGCCAGCAGCTTCGGAGGGAGCAATCAGCCCCAGCATTTT. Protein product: CASSFGGSNQPQHF.

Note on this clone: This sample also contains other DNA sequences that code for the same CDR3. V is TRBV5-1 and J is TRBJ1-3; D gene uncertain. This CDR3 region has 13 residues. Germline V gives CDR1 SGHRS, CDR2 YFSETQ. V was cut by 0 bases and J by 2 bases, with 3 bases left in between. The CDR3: CASSLGAGNTIYF. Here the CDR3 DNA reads TGCGCCAGCAGCTTGGGAGCTGGAAACACCATATATTTT. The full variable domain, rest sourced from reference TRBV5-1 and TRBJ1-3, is KAGVTQTPRYLIKTRGQQVTLSCSPISGHRSVSWYQQTPGQGLQFLFEYFSETQRNKGNFPGRFSGRQFSNSRSEMNVSTLELGDSALYLCASSLGAGNTIYFGEGSWLTVV.

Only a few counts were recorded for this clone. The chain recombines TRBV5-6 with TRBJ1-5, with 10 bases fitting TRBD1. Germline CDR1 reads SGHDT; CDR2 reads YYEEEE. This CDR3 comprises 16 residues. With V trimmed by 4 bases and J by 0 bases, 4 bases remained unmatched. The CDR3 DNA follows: TGTGCCAGCAGCCTCAGGACAGGGGGTAGCAATCAGCCCCAGCATTTT. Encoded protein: CASSLRTGGSNQPQHF. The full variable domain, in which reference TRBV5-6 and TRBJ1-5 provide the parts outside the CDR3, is DAGVTQSPTHLIKTRGQQVTLRCSPKSGHDTVSWYQQALGQGPQFIFQYYEEEERQRGNFPDRFSGHQFPNYSSELNVNALLLGDSALYLCASSLRTGGSNQPQHFGDGTRLSIL.

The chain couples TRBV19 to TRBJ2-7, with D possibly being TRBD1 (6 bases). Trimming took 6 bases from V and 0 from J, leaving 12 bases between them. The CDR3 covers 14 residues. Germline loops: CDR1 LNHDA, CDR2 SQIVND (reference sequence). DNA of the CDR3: TGTGCCAGTAGCCGGACAGCTGACTCCTACGAGCAGTACTTC. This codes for CASSRTADSYEQYF.

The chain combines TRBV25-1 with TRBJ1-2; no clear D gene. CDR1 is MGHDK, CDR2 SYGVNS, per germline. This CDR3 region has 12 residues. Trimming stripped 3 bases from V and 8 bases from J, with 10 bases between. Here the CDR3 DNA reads TGTGCCAGCAGTGATCGCATGGAGGGCTACACCTTC. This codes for CASSDRMEGYTF.

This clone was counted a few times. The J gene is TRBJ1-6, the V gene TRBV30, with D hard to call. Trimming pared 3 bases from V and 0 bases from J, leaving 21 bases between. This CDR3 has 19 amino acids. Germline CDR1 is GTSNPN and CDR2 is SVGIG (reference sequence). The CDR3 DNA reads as TGTGCCTGGAGCCATTCCCCCCCGGGGTTGAGCTCCTATAATTCACCCCTCCACTTT. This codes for CAWSHSPPGLSSYNSPLHF.

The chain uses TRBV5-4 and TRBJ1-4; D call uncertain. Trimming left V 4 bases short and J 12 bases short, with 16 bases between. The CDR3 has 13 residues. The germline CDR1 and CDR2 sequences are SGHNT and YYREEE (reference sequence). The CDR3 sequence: CASSHPGKGELFF. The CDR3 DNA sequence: TGTGCCAGCAGCCATCCGGGGAAGGGAGAACTGTTTTTT. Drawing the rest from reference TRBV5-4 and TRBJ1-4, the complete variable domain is ETGVTQSPTHLIKTRGQQVTLRCSSQSGHNTVSWYQQALGQGPQFIFQYYREEENGRGNFPPRFSGLQFPNYSSELNVNALELDDSALYLCASSHPGKGELFFGSGTQLSVL.

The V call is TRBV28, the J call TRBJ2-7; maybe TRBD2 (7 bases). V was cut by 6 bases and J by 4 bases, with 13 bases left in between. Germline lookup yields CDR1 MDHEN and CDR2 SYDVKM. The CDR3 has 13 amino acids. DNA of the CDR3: TGTGCCAGCAGAATACAGGGAGGGTACGAGCAGTACTTC. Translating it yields CASRIQGGYEQYF.

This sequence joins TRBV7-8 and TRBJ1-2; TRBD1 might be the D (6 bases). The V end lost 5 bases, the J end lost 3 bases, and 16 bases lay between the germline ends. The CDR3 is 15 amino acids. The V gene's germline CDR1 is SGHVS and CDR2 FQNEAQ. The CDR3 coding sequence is TGTGCCAGCAGCCCATCTATTTCAGGGGACTATGGCTACACCTTC. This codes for CASSPSISGDYGYTF.

The CDR3 bases are TGTGCCAGCCGGAGATACGAGCAGTACTTC. It specifies CASRRYEQYF. This sequence joins TRBV21-1 and TRBJ2-7; TRBD2, the table's D call, was not compared with the DNA. TRBV21-1 is flagged as a pseudogene. CDR3 length: 10 residues.

The CDR3 here is CASTTTRLSTEAFF. As DNA, the CDR3 is TGTGCCAGCACCACCACCCGCCTTAGTACTGAAGCTTTCTTT. The chain joins TRBV28 to TRBJ1-1; the D is unclear. The germline V and J ends were trimmed by 7 bases and 5 bases, with 17 bases remaining between them. Per the germline V gene, CDR1 is MDHEN and CDR2 is SYDVKM. This CDR3 is built from 14 residues.

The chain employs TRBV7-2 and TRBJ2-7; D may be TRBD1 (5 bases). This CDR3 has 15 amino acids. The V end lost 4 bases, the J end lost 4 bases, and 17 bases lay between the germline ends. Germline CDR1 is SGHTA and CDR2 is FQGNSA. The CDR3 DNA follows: TGTGCCAGCAGCTCCAAACGTGCAGGGTCTTACGAGCAGTACTTC. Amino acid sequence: CASSSKRAGSYEQYF. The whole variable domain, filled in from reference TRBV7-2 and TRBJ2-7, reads GAGVSQSPSNKVTEKGKDVELRCDPISGHTALYWYRQSLGQGLEFLIYFQGNSAPDKSGLPSDRFSAERTGGSVSTLTIQRTQQEDSAVYLCASSSKRAGSYEQYFGPGTRLTVT.